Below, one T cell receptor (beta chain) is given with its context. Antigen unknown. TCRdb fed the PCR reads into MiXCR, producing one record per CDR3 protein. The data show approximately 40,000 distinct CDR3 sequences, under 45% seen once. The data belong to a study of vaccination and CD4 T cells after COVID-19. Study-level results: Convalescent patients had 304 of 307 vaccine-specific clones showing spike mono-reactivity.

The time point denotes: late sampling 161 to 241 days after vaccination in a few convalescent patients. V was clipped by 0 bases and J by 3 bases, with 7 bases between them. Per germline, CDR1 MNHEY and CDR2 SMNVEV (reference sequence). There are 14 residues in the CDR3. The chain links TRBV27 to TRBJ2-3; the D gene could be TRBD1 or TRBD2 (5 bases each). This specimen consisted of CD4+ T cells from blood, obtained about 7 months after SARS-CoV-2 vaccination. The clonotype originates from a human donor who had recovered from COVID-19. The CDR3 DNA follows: TGTGCCAGCAGTTTATCCAGGGAGACAGATACGCAGTATTTT. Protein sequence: CASSLSRETDTQYF.